This T cell receptor (beta chain) was recorded in a study of CD4 T cells in relation to SARS-CoV-2 and coronaviruses. Study-wide context: The restricting HLA molecule for shared crossreactive spike epitopes was mapped. Points from the study as a whole: Around 60% of donors had memory CD4+ clonotypes crossrecognizing SARS-CoV-2 and common cold coronavirus spike.

As concerns this clone: Antigen specificity is unknown.

Method: immunoSEQ multiplex PCR; TCRdb's copy keeps in-frame clones and lacks some. The sample gives about 60,000 clones, about 90% of which show up once; 0.4% is in the top ten. Germline assignment: CDR1 SGDLS and CDR2 YYNGEE. The germline V and J ends were trimmed by 6 bases and 4 bases, with 22 bases remaining between them. The CDR3 totals 17 residues. Sequencing was carried out using naive CD4+ T cells from PBMCs. Sample subset: naive CD4+ T cells isolated by negative enrichment. The chain uses TRBV9 and TRBJ2-2; the D gene is possibly TRBD2 (6 bases). The TCR originated in an adult with COVID-19. The DNA of the CDR3 is TGTGCCAGCACCTGGGGGACGGGACTCGGGGCCACCGGGGAGCTGTTTTTT. Translated, it gives CASTWGTGLGATGELFF.